There are a few counts of the clone carrying this TCR beta chain. Its antigen is undetermined. The sample belongs to a study of shared clonotypes between healthy human individuals. Study details: Donors consisted of two women and three men between 18 and 49. Three plates were used per donor for CD4 naive, three for CD4 memory, two for CD8 naive and one for CD8 memory. Notes on the study in general: Naive subsets usually exceeded memory subsets in estimated richness. Naive CD4 clonotypes overlapped across a handful of donors at 4.5% to 5.5%.

TCRdb's table, derived via immunoSEQ multiplex PCR, lists solely in-frame clones and lacks some. The sample contains 100,000 or so clones, about 66% of which appear only once. Germline CDR1 is MNHNY and CDR2 is SVGAGI (reference sequence). The CDR3 consists of 14 residues. V lost 5 bases to trimming and J lost 4 bases; unmatched junction nucleotides: 2. The TCR sequence derives from a woman in her 30s in good health. V and J are TRBV6-6 and TRBJ2-3; TRBD1 matches at 11 bases. The specimen was memory CD8+ T cells sorted from blood. Subset of the sample: CD45RO+ cells pooled with CCR7-negative TemRA cells. DNA of the CDR3: TGTGCCAGCAGTGGACAGGGGGCGCCAGATACGCAGTATTTT. Translating it yields CASSGQGAPDTQYF.